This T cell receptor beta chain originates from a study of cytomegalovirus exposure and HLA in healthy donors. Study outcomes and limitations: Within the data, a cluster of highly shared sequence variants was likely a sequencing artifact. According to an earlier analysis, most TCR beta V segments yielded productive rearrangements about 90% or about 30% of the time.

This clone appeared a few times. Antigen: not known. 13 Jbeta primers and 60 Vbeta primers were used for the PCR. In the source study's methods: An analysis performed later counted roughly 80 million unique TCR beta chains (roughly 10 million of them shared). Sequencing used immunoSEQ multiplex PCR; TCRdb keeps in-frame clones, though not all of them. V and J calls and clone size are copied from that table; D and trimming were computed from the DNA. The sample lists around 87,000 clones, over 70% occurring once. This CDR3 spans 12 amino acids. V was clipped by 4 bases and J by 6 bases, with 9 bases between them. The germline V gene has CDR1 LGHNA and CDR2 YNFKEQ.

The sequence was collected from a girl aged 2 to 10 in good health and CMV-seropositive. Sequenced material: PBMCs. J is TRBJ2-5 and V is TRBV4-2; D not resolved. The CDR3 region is CASSLHPQTQYF. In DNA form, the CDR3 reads TGTGCCAGCAGCCTACACCCCCAGACCCAGTACTTC.